This TCR beta chain was identified during a study of shared clonotypes between healthy human individuals. The V and J ends lost 6 bases and 3 bases respectively, with 12 bases between them. CDR3 length equals 14 residues. CDR1 is MNHNY, CDR2 SVGAGI, per germline (reference sequence). Clones were sequenced by immunoSEQ multiplex PCR, and TCRdb holds only the in-frame ones, with some missing. The sample lists over 2 million clones; 80% to 95% were seen once. The receptor's source is a man younger than 35 in good health. Some clones in this sample may be carry-over from other donors' samples. What was sequenced was naive CD4+ T cells from PBMCs. As for subset: CD45RA+ positively selected. The chain is built from TRBV6-6 and TRBJ1-5; the D gene is possibly TRBD1 (5 bases). The CDR3 DNA reads as TGTGCCAGCAGCGTGGGACGGATCAATCAGCCCCAGCATTTT. This sequence encodes CASSVGRINQPQHF.